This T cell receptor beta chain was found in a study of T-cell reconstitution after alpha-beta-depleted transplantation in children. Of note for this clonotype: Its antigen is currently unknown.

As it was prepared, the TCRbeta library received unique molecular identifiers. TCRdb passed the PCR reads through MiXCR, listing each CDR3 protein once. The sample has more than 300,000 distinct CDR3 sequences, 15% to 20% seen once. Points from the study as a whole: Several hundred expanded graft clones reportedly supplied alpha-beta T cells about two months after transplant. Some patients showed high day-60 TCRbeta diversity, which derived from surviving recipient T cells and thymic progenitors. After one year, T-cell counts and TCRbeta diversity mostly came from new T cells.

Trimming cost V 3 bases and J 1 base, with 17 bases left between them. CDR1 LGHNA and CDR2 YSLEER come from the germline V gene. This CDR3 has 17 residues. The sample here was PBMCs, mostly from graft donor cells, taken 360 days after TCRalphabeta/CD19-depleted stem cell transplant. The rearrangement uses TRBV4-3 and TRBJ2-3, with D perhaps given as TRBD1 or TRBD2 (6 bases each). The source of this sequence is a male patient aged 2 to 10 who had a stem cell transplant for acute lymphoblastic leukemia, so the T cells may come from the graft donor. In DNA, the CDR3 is TGCGCCAGCAGCCACTTACTAGCTAACAGGGGCACAGATACGCAGTATTTT. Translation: CASSHLLANRGTDTQYF.